These 26 T cell receptor beta chains came from one sample sequenced in a study of T cells in Graves' hyperthyroidism and ophthalmopathy. RNA transcripts served as the template for amplifying TCR beta CDR3 regions. When the TCR CDR3 underwent first-round RT-PCR, the HTBI primer set was used. TCRdb reanalysed the multiplex PCR reads using MiXCR and keeps one entry per CDR3 protein. The sample shows about 500,000 distinct CDR3 sequences, 13% to 15% of them seen only once. The material sequenced was blood. Receptors originate from a woman in her late teens or twenties with Graves' hyperthyroidism.

This clonotype was seen repeatedly, ten times or more. This chain links TRBV9 with TRBJ1-5; D gene uncertain. V lost 1 base, J lost 1 base, and 3 bases lay in between. The length of the CDR3 is 13 residues. CDR1 and CDR2 from the germline V gene are SGDLS and YYNGEE. The CDR3 region is CASSVYSNQPQHF. DNA for the CDR3: TGTGCCAGCAGCGTATACAGCAATCAGCCCCAGCATTTT.

The rearrangement uses TRBV9 and TRBJ2-7; 7 nucleotides align to TRBD2. V gave up 4 bases and J gave up 3 bases; unmatched junction bases: 7. The CDR3 totals 14 residues. Germline assignment: CDR1 SGDLS and CDR2 YYNGEE. This CDR3 reads CASSPGGGDYEQYV. The CDR3 bases are TGTGCCAGCAGCCCGGGTGGGGGGGACTACGAGCAGTACGTC.

Turning to this clonotype: A read error may produce the germline difference seen at one junction end. The chain combines TRBV6-1 with TRBJ2-5; TRBD2 matches 16 bases. CDR1 MNHNS and CDR2 SASEGT come from the germline V gene. The CDR3 has 16 amino acids. The CDR3 is CASSGGLAGGLEAQYF. DNA for the CDR3: TGTGCCAGCAGTGGGGGACTAGCGGGAGGGTTAGAGGCCCAGTACTTC.

In this sample, this clonotype turned up many times. V and J are TRBV11-2 and TRBJ1-2; D gene uncertain. This CDR3 contains 14 residues. V gave up 0 bases and J gave up 6 bases, with 11 bases separating them. The germline CDR1 and CDR2 sequences are SGHAT and FQNNGV. CDR3 protein: CASSLERGTNGYTF. The CDR3 DNA is TGTGCCAGCAGCTTAGAACGGGGAACCAATGGCTACACCTTC.

This clonotype was seen a handful of times. The chain carries TRBV20-1 and TRBJ1-5; TRBD1 matches 9 bases. CDR3 size: 16 residues. Losses at the gene ends were 0 bases for V and 3 bases for J; bases not matched to a gene: 6. Germline loops: CDR1 DFQATT, CDR2 SNEGSKA (reference sequence). CDR3 DNA sequence: TGCAGTGCTAGAGATCAGGGGACAGGGCCCAATCAGCCCCAGCATTTT. Protein product: CSARDQGTGPNQPQHF.

The chain has TRBV5-1 and TRBJ2-5; TRBD1 agrees at 7 bases. This CDR3 has 13 residues. From germline, CDR1 is SGHRS and CDR2 YFSETQ. The V gene end was trimmed by 7 bases and the J gene end by 5 bases; junction bases not matched to a gene: 8. The chain's CDR3 is CASGSTGSETQYF. CDR3 DNA: TGCGCCAGCGGGTCGACAGGGTCCGAGACCCAGTACTTC.

This clonotype was recorded a few times. The rearrangement uses TRBV15 and TRBJ2-7; D gene unclear. The germline V and J ends were trimmed by 1 base and 0 bases, with 4 bases remaining between them. Germline V gives CDR1 LNHNV, CDR2 YYDKDF (reference sequence). The CDR3 has 13 amino acids. In nucleotides, the CDR3 is TGTGCCACCAGCAGAGGACACTCCTACGAGCAGTACGTC. Its translation is CATSRGHSYEQYV.

This clonotype was counted many times. The chain combines TRBV11-2 with TRBJ2-1; a weak D match, TRBD1 (5 bases). CDR3 length: 15 amino acids. The V gene's germline CDR1 is SGHAT and CDR2 FQNNGV. V shed 0 bases and J shed 6 bases, with 12 bases lying between them. Here the CDR3 DNA reads TGTGCCAGCAGCTTAGATAGGGGAACATTCAATGAGCAGTTCTTC. As protein: CASSLDRGTFNEQFF.

In this sample, this clonotype turned up many times. For the CDR3, the DNA is TGTGCCAGTCAGTTGGCTAGTGGAAACATTCAGTACTTC. Translated: CASQLASGNIQYF. The gene calls are TRBV3-1 and TRBJ2-4; D uncertain. V was pared by 9 bases and J by 6 bases, with 15 bases between. From germline, CDR1 is LGHDT and CDR2 YNNKEL (reference sequence). The CDR3 loop spans 13 amino acids.

This clonotype occurred many times. The chain joins TRBV20-1 to TRBJ1-1; D is ambiguous. The germline V gene encodes CDR1 DFQATT and CDR2 SNEGSKA (reference sequence). This CDR3 comprises 11 residues. The CDR3 DNA reads as TGCAGAGGTTTGGGGAACACTGAAGCTTTCTTT. This sequence encodes CRGLGNTEAFF.

The chain uses TRBV20-1 and TRBJ2-7; D remains unclear. The germline CDR1 and CDR2 sequences are DFQATT and SNEGSKA (reference sequence). Trimming took off 3 bases at V and 2 bases at J, with 14 bases between the two ends. The CDR3 contains 14 residues. The CDR3 DNA reads TGCAGTGCTAGTGGTCAGGATAAGACCTACGAGCAGTACTTC. Translation gives CSASGQDKTYEQYF.

This clonotype appeared many times. The V and J genes are TRBV9 and TRBJ2-2, with TRBD1 identical over 8 bases. CDR3 length: 15 residues. Germline CDR1 and CDR2: SGDLS and YYNGEE. V trimming: 3 bases; J trimming: 5 bases; junction bases outside the gene matches: 6. CDR3 sequence (DNA): TGTGCCAGCAGCGCCGGGGACAGGTGGACCGGGGAGCTGTTTTTT. This translates into CASSAGDRWTGELFF.

V usage is TRBV7-9 and J usage is TRBJ1-1; D unresolved. Germline values: CDR1 SEHNR, CDR2 FQNEAQ (reference sequence). This CDR3 has 14 amino acids. The germline V and J ends were trimmed by 3 bases and 0 bases, with 8 bases remaining between them. For the CDR3, the DNA is TGTGCCAGCAGCTTGACGAGCATGAACACTGAAGCTTTCTTT. Translated, it gives CASSLTSMNTEAFF.

The chain employs TRBV6-4 and TRBJ2-3, with D perhaps matching TRBD1 (5 bases). This CDR3 spans 15 amino acids. V was trimmed by 4 bases and J by 2 bases, leaving 13 bases between them. The germline gives CDR1 MRHNA, CDR2 SNTAGT. Written as DNA, the CDR3 is TGTGCCAGCAGTGTGGAGCAGGGCCCCACAGATACGCAGTATTTT. It translates to CASSVEQGPTDTQYF.

This clonotype was counted ten times or more. The rearrangement joins TRBV2 to TRBJ1-5; D is ambiguous. The germline V gene encodes CDR1 SNHLY and CDR2 FYNNEI. The CDR3 runs 13 residues. Trimming removed 6 bases from V and 1 base from J, with 7 bases in between. Here the CDR3 DNA reads TGTGCCAGCAGGGCAGACAGCAATCAGCCCCAGCATTTT. Its translation: CASRADSNQPQHF.

This chain links TRBV6-1 with TRBJ1-2, with D unresolved. In germline, CDR1 is MNHNS, CDR2 SASEGT. Trimming shortened V by 1 base and J by 5 bases, and 14 bases separated the two germline ends. This CDR3 has 15 residues. The CDR3 is CASSEGAGSGYGYTF. As DNA, the CDR3 is TGTGCCAGCAGTGAAGGGGCAGGCTCCGGGTATGGCTACACCTTC.

This clonotype was seen many times. The J gene is TRBJ2-1, the V gene TRBV5-1; no firm D call. V lost 0 bases, J lost 1 base, and 8 bases lay in between. Germline V gene sequence: CDR1 SGHRS, CDR2 YFSETQ. The CDR3 length is 15 residues. The CDR3 sequence: CASSLGPGSYNEQFF. DNA of the CDR3: TGCGCCAGCAGCTTGGGACCCGGGTCCTACAATGAGCAGTTCTTC.

This clonotype was observed many times. This chain links TRBV11-3 with TRBJ2-1; tentative D call: TRBD2 (6 bases). CDR3 length: 15 amino acids. Looked up from germline, CDR1 is SGHNT and CDR2 is YENEEA. V was shortened by 1 base and J by 5 bases, with 12 bases between the two germline ends. The CDR3 nucleotides are TGTGCCAGCAGCTTAGTGGCTAGCGCGAACAATGAGCAGTTCTTC. Translated: CASSLVASANNEQFF.

This clonotype was seen ten or more times. The chain employs TRBV5-1 and TRBJ2-3, with 9 bases that match TRBD2. The CDR3 loop spans 14 amino acids. The germline V gene encodes CDR1 SGHRS and CDR2 YFSETQ. The junction had 6 bases not matched to a gene; V was cut back by 5 bases and J by 5 bases. CDR3: CASSQAGGIDTQYF. The DNA of the CDR3 is TGCGCCAGCAGTCAAGCGGGAGGCATAGATACGCAGTATTTT.

Remarks on this clonotype: A much larger clone differs from this one at a single base, so this may be a read error. The chain couples TRBV12-3 or TRBV12-4 to TRBJ1-1; D unresolved. CDR3 size: 12 residues. CDR3 nucleotide sequence: TGTGCCCGCAGTTTCCGGATTATGGTCGCTTTCTTT. Translation: CARSFRIMVAFF.

Turning to this clonotype: A single base separates this from a much larger clone, so it may be a read error. The rearrangement links TRBV3-1 to TRBJ2-2; D is uncertain. Per the germline V gene, CDR1 is LGHDT and CDR2 is YNNKEL (reference sequence). Trimming took 6 bases from V and 5 from J, leaving 16 bases between them. The CDR3 is 15 amino acids. In nucleotides, the CDR3 is TGTGCCAGCAGGGGCGACAAGGGAATAACCGGGGAGCTGTTTTTT. It translates to CASRGDKGITGELFF.

The J gene is TRBJ2-5, the V gene TRBV20-1; D not resolved. Germline CDR1 and CDR2: DFQATT and SNEGSKA (reference sequence). V shed 5 bases and J shed 2 bases, with 9 bases lying between them. This CDR3 has 12 residues. Here the CDR3 DNA reads TGCAGTGCTCTTCCCGCACAAGAGACCCAGTACTTC. This encodes CSALPAQETQYF.

The sample holds many counts of this clonotype. V and J are TRBV10-3 and TRBJ1-2; the D is unclear. V was trimmed by 7 bases and J by 4 bases, leaving 10 bases between them. The germline CDR1 and CDR2 sequences are ENHRY and SYGVKD. There are 12 residues in the CDR3. The CDR3, as DNA: TGTGCCATCATCGAAGGAGGCTATGGCTACACCTTC. Translating gives CAIIEGGYGYTF.

Many counts were recorded for this clonotype. In nucleotides, the CDR3 is TGCAGTGCTGACGGACTAGCGGGAGAACGCGTAGAGACCCAGTACTTC. Its translation is CSADGLAGERVETQYF. The rearrangement links TRBV20-1 to TRBJ2-5; 13 nucleotides agree with TRBD2. Trimming cost V 5 bases and J 4 bases; bases outside gene matches: 10. The CDR3 extends over 16 amino acids. Per the germline V gene, CDR1 is DFQATT and CDR2 is SNEGSKA (reference sequence).

This clonotype has a handful of counts. The J gene is TRBJ2-5, the V gene TRBV6-1, with 12 bases identical to TRBD2. The CDR3 consists of 15 residues. The germline gives CDR1 MNHNS, CDR2 SASEGT. Trimming at V came to 2 bases and at J to 2 bases, leaving 0 bases not matched to a gene. The CDR3 here is CASSELAGGQETQYF. DNA for the CDR3: TGTGCCAGCAGTGAACTAGCGGGAGGGCAAGAGACCCAGTACTTC.

This clonotype was counted at least ten times. This chain joins TRBV12-5 and TRBJ2-3; D is ambiguous. Trimming took 5 bases from V and 4 from J, leaving 13 bases between them. The CDR3 length is 14 residues. The germline gives CDR1 LGHNT, CDR2 FRNRAP. CDR3 in DNA: TGTGCTAGTGGTGTCTCCCCCCTAGCAGATACGCAGTATTTT. Its translation: CASGVSPLADTQYF.